This TCR beta chain was retrieved from a study of Tregs in tolerant kidney transplant recipients. Libraries were prepared by immunoSEQ multiplex PCR; TCRdb keeps only in-frame clonotypes and omits some of them. This table has about 81,000 clones, over 75% appearing once. The study, taken as a whole, reports: Tolerant patients' donor-specific Tregs expanded beyond overall Tregs, suggesting antigen-driven growth.

A word on this clone: No antigen is known for it.

V was shortened by 3 bases and J by 8 bases, with 16 bases between the two germline ends. The CDR3 totals 15 residues. The germline V gene encodes CDR1 SGHAT and CDR2 FQDESV (reference sequence). Recipients received nonmyeloablative bone marrow transplants from related graft donors, with transient mixed chimerism. CD4+CD25+CD127- Tregs, CD4+CD25- non-Tregs, CD4 and CD8 cells were sorted. The receptor's source is a human patient who received a combined kidney and bone marrow transplant. Some of the T cells might come from the graft donor. The sequencing used CD4+ T cells from blood (PBMCs), collected 24 months after the transplant. The rearrangement joins TRBV11-1 to TRBJ1-4; D uncertain. CDR3 amino acids: CASSFRGEMGEKLFF. DNA of the CDR3: TGTGCCAGCAGCTTTCGTGGGGAGATGGGGGAAAAACTGTTTTTT.